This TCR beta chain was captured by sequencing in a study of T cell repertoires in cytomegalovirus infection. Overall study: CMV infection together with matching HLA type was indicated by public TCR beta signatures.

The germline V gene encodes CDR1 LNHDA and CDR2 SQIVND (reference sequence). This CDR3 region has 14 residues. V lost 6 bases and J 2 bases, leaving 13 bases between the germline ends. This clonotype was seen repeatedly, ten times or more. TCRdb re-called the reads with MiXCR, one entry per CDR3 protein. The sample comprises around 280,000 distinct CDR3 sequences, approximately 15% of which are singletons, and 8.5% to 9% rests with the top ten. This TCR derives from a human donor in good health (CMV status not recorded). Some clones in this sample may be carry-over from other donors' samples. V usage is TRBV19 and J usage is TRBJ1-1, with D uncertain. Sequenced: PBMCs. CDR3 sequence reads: CASRSGASNTEAFF. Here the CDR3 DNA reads TGTGCCAGTAGATCGGGAGCCTCAAACACTGAAGCTTTCTTT.